This T cell receptor (beta chain) was recorded in a study of blood T cell repertoires in COVID-19. Only in-frame clones appear in the TCRdb table, and some are missing; sequencing was by immunoSEQ multiplex PCR. The sample lists roughly 410,000 clones; over 75% were seen once. The V and J ends lost 6 bases and 9 bases, in that order; junction bases with no gene match: 11. Per germline, CDR1 SNHLY and CDR2 FYNNEI. The CDR3 runs to 15 residues. Material: peripheral blood. The receptor was derived from a woman aged 55 to 70 with COVID-19, enrolled during active disease. The V call is TRBV2, the J call TRBJ1-6; 7 bases align to TRBD1. The CDR3 loop is CASSGQVPPISPLHF. In nucleotides, the CDR3 is TGTGCCAGCAGCGGACAGGTTCCTCCAATTTCACCCCTCCACTTT.